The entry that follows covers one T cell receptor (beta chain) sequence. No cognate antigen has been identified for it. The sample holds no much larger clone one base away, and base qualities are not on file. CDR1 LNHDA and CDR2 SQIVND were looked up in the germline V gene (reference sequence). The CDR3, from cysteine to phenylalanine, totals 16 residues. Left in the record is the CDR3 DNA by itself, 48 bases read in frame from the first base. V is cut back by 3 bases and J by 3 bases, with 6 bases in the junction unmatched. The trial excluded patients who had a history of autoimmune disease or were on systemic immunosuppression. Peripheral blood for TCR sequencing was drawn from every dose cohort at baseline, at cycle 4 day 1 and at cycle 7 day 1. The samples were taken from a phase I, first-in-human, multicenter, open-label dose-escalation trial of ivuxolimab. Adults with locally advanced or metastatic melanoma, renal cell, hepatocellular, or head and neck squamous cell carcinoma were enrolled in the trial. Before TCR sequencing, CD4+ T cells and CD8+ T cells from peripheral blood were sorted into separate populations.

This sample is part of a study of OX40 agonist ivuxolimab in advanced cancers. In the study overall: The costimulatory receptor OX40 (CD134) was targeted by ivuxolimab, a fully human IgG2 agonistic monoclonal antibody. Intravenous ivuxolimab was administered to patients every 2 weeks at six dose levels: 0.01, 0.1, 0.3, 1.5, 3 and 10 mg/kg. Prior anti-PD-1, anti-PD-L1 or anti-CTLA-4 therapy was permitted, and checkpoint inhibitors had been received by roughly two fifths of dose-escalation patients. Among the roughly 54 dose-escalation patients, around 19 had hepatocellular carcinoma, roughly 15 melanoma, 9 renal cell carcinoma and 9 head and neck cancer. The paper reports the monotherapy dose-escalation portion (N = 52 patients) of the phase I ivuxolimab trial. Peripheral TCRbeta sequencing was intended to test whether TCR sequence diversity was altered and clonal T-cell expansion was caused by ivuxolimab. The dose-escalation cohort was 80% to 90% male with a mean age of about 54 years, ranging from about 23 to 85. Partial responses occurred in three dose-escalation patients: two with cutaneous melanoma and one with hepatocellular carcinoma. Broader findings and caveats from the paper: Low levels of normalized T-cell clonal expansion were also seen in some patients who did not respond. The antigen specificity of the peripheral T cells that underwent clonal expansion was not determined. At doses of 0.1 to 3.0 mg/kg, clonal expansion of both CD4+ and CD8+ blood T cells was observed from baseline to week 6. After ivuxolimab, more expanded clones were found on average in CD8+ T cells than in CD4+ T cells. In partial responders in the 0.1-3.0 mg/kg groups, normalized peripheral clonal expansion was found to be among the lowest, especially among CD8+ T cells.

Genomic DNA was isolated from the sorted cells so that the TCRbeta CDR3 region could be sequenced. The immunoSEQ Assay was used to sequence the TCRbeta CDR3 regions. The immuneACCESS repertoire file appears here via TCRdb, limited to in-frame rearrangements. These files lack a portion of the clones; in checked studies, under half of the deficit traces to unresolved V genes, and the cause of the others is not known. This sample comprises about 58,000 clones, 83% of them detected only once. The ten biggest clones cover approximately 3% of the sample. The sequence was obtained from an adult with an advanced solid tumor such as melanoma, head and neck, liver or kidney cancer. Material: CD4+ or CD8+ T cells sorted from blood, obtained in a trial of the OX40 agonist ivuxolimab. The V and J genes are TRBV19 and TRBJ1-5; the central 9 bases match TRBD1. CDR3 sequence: CASSIGQGIYNQPQHF. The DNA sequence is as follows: TGTGCCAGTAGTATTGGACAGGGGATTTACAATCAGCCCCAGCATTTT.